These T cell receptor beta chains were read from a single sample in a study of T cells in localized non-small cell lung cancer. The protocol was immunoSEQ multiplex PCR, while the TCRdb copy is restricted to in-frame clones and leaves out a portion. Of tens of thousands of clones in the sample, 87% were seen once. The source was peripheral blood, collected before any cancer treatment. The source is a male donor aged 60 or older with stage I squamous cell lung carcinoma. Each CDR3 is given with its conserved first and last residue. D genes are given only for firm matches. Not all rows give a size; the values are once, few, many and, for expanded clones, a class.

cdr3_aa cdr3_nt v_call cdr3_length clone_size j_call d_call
CASSLGAGEGTQYF TGTGCCAGCAGCTTGGGAGCGGGAGAAGGGACCCAGTACTTC TRBV5-4 14 NA TRBJ2-5 TRBD2
CASSLSSVRGVAYNSPLHF TGTGCCAGCTCACTTTCCTCCGTCAGGGGAGTCGCCTATAATTCACCCCTCCACTTT TRBV18 19 NA TRBJ1-6 NA
CASSQGLQYQETQYF TGTGCCAGTTCCCAGGGCTTGCAGTACCAAGAGACCCAGTACTTC TRBV19 15 NA TRBJ2-5 NA
CASSAGLGIGELFF TGTGCCAGCAGTGCCGGGTTAGGGATCGGGGAGCTGTTTTTT TRBV2 14 NA TRBJ2-2 NA
CASSLTGGYSGNTIYF TGTGCCAGCAGCTTAACCGGCGGGTACTCTGGAAACACCATATATTTT TRBV7-2 16 NA TRBJ1-3 NA
CASWAVAEAFF TGTGCCAGCTGGGCTGTCGCTGAAGCTTTCTTT TRBV5-8 11 NA TRBJ1-1 NA
CASSMGSETYEQYF TGTGCCAGTAGTATGGGTTCGGAGACCTACGAGCAGTACTTC TRBV19 14 NA TRBJ2-7 NA
CASSLGQTPNTEAFF TGTGCCAGCAGCTTAGGACAGACCCCTAACACTGAAGCTTTCTTT TRBV7-8 15 NA TRBJ1-1 NA
CASTGTGKWGNTIYF TGTGCCAGCACCGGGACCGGCAAGTGGGGGAACACCATATATTTT TRBV5-6 15 NA TRBJ1-3 NA
CASRKTGVGGYTF TGTGCCAGCAGGAAGACAGGGGTAGGGGGCTACACCTTC TRBV6-6 13 NA TRBJ1-2 TRBD1
CASSPGTSGGATEQFF TGTGCCAGCAGCCCGGGGACTAGCGGGGGGGCCACTGAGCAGTTCTTC TRBV13 16 NA TRBJ2-1 TRBD2
CASSFGQGRYNEQFF TGTGCCAGCAGCTTTGGACAGGGGCGCTACAATGAGCAGTTCTTC TRBV9 15 NA TRBJ2-1 TRBD1
CASSWTNYNSPLHF TGTGCCAGCAGTTGGACAAATTATAATTCACCCCTCCACTTT TRBV6-5 14 once TRBJ1-6 NA
CASSPRALSYEQYF TGTGCCAGTTCTCCCAGGGCGCTCTCCTACGAGCAGTACTTC TRBV19 14 NA TRBJ2-7 NA
CAWSDGILRHVSEKLFF TGTGCCTGGAGCGACGGGATACTTAGACACGTCAGCGAAAAACTGTTTTTT TRBV30 17 NA TRBJ1-4 NA
CASSQGPNTGELFF TGCGCCAGCAGCCAAGGTCCTAACACCGGGGAGCTGTTTTTT TRBV5-1 14 once TRBJ2-2 NA
CASGPGGRTEAFF TGCGCCAGCGGCCCGGGGGGCAGAACTGAAGCTTTCTTT TRBV5-1 13 NA TRBJ1-1 NA
CASSYSTEKRQPQHF TGTGCCAGCAGTTACTCGACTGAGAAAAGACAGCCCCAGCATTTT TRBV6-5 15 NA TRBJ1-5 NA
CASSLGHVNEQFF TGTGCCAGCAGCTTGGGGCATGTTAATGAGCAGTTCTTC TRBV11-2 13 NA TRBJ2-1 NA
CASSGGGFGQPQHF TGCGCCAGCAGTGGGGGTGGATTCGGTCAGCCCCAGCATTTT TRBV10-1 14 few TRBJ1-5 NA
CASSWTGTTGELFF TGTGCCAGCAGCTGGACAGGAACAACCGGGGAGCTGTTTTTT TRBV5-6 14 NA TRBJ2-2 TRBD1
CASRELGGAGNTEAFF TGTGCCAGCAGAGAATTAGGGGGCGCGGGAAACACTGAAGCTTTCTTT TRBV27 16 NA TRBJ1-1 TRBD1
CASRRHNSDTGELFF TGTGCCAGCAGACGACATAACTCTGACACCGGGGAGCTGTTTTTT TRBV11-2 15 NA TRBJ2-2 NA
CASSLGGYEQYF TGTGCCAGCAGTTTAGGGGGCTACGAGCAGTACTTC TRBV6-5 12 NA TRBJ2-7 NA
CASSMGVWGNQPQHF TGTGCCAGTAGTATGGGGGTATGGGGTAATCAGCCCCAGCATTTT TRBV19 15 NA TRBJ1-5 NA
CASSIWTSGQETQYF TGTGCCAGTAGTATATGGACTAGCGGGCAAGAGACCCAGTACTTC TRBV19 15 NA TRBJ2-5 TRBD2
CASSRDSSGNTIYF TGTGCCAGCTCACGGGACAGCTCTGGAAACACCATATATTTT TRBV18 14 NA TRBJ1-3 TRBD1
CASSEARWQGLNTGELFF TGTGCCAGCAGTGAAGCGAGGTGGCAGGGCCTGAACACCGGGGAGCTGTTTTTT TRBV6-1 18 NA TRBJ2-2 NA
CAAKGGSNYGYTF TGTGCCGCCAAAGGGGGGTCAAACTATGGCTACACCTTC TRBV6-5 13 NA TRBJ1-2 NA